The next 20 T cell receptor beta chains were all read from a single sample in a study of CD8+CD57+ T cells in acquired aplastic anemia. TCR beta VDJ combinations and CDR3 sequences were profiled from genomic DNA. TCRdb recomputed calls from the reads with MiXCR, one row per CDR3 protein. The sample has under 500,000 distinct CDR3 sequences, about a third seen once; the top ten hold less than 0.85%. Patients chosen for sequencing had shown CD8+CD57+ cell expansion by flow cytometry. Material for sequencing was sorted CD4+, CD8+, or CD8+CD57+ T cells (not recorded which) from PBMCs. The receptors originated from a human donor with aplastic anemia.

V usage is TRBV7-9 and J usage is TRBJ2-3; 7 positions agree with TRBD2. The trim removed 2 bases at V and 1 base at J, leaving 3 bases unmatched. Germline CDR1 SEHNR, CDR2 FQNEAQ (reference sequence). This CDR3 has 15 residues. CDR3 amino acids: CASSLIAGGTDTQYF. The CDR3 DNA is TGTGCCAGCAGCTTAATCGCGGGGGGCACAGATACGCAGTATTTT. The full variable domain, its missing parts supplied by reference TRBV7-9 and TRBJ2-3, is DTGVSQNPRHKITKRGQNVTFRCDPISEHNRLYWYRQTLGQGPEFLTYFQNEAQLEKSRLLSDRFSAERPKGSFSTLEIQRTEQGDSAMYLCASSLIAGGTDTQYFGPGTRLTVL.

This rearrangement joins TRBV6-1 to TRBJ2-6; D might be TRBD1 or TRBD2, each matching 6 bases. This CDR3 has 17 amino acids. CDR1 and CDR2 (germline): MNHNS, SASEGT. The germline V and J ends were trimmed by 8 bases and 5 bases, with 22 bases remaining between them. The CDR3 DNA is TGTGCCAGCTTAAGACCGGGGGCCCCTCGGAGGGCCAACGTCCTGACTTTC. Translation: CASLRPGAPRRANVLTF.

This clonotype showed up just a few times. The genes are TRBV11-2 and TRBJ2-7, with D perhaps matching TRBD2 (6 bases). This CDR3 has 13 residues. Germline CDR1 SGHAT, CDR2 FQNNGV. Trimming stripped 5 bases from V and 12 bases from J, with 20 bases between. CDR3 residues: CASSKNIRDSRYF. CDR3 DNA: TGTGCCAGCAGCAAAAACATTCGGGACTCGCGGTACTTC.

J is TRBJ1-5 and V is TRBV3-1; D is unresolved. The CDR3 covers 13 residues. Per germline, CDR1 LGHDT and CDR2 YNNKEL (reference sequence). Trimming shortened V by 3 bases and J by 6 bases, and 9 bases separated the two germline ends. The DNA of the CDR3 is TGTGCCAGCAGCCAGGAAGTCAGTCAGCCCCAGCATTTT. It codes for CASSQEVSQPQHF.

The chain has TRBV7-3 and TRBJ2-1, with 8 nucleotides matching TRBD2. The V gene end was trimmed by 1 base and the J gene end by 15 bases; junction bases not matched to a gene: 8. The CDR3 is 13 amino acids. Germline V gives CDR1 SGHTA, CDR2 FQGTGA. CDR3 coding DNA: TGTGCCAGCAGCTTAAGCCTAGCGGGCGGGCTGTTCTTC. Encoded protein: CASSLSLAGGLFF.

This clonotype was observed many times. The V and J genes are TRBV20-1 and TRBJ2-7; 8 bases match TRBD2. The CDR3 consists of 14 residues. V dropped 4 bases and J dropped 4; count of bases not matched to a gene: 9. Germline-derived CDR1 and CDR2 are DFQATT and SNEGSKA (reference sequence). Written as DNA, the CDR3 is TGCAGTGCTACGGGACGGGGGGGCAAGTACGAGCAGTACTTC. Translation gives CSATGRGGKYEQYF.

This chain links TRBV15 with TRBJ1-2; D is possibly TRBD1 (5 bases). V was cut by 1 base and J by 7 bases, with 10 bases left in between. The germline CDR1 and CDR2 sequences are LNHNV and YYDKDF (reference sequence). The CDR3 sequence is 13 residues long. The CDR3 DNA reads as TGTGCCACCAGCAGAGTAGGGGAGGCTGGCTACACCTTC. Protein sequence: CATSRVGEAGYTF.

A remark on this clonotype: It may be a read error: a sequence one base away is much more abundant. The chain combines TRBV29-1 with TRBJ2-1, with 11 bases matching TRBD2. The CDR3 is made up of 14 amino acids. The germline CDR1 and CDR2 sequences are SQVTM and ANQGSEA. Germline trimming cut 8 bases from V and 5 bases from J; bases unmatched to any gene: 8. This CDR3 reads CSMTGTSGDNEQFF. CDR3 nucleotides: TGCAGCATGACCGGGACTAGCGGTGACAATGAGCAGTTCTTC.

V and J are TRBV19 and TRBJ1-5; D gene uncertain. The CDR3 runs 16 residues. Germline lookup yields CDR1 LNHDA and CDR2 SQIVND (reference sequence). Between the trimmed V and J ends, which lost 5 bases and 0 bases, there was a span of 14 bases. CDR3 region: CASSARKHYSNQPQHF. The CDR3 DNA sequence: TGTGCCAGTAGTGCACGAAAGCATTATAGCAATCAGCCCCAGCATTTT.

This clonotype occurred many times. The rearrangement uses TRBV7-8 and TRBJ1-1, with D hard to call. Germline V CDR1 and CDR2: SGHVS, FQNEAQ. This CDR3 comprises 13 residues. V lost 5 bases to trimming and J lost 1 base, with 8 bases between them. CDR3 DNA sequence: TGTGCCAGCAGCGCAGACACGAACACTGAAGCTTTCTTT. Its protein product is CASSADTNTEAFF.

This clonotype showed up just a few times. The chain couples TRBV11-1 to TRBJ2-3, with TRBD2 identical over 12 bases. V lost 5 bases, J lost 0 bases, and 6 bases stayed unmatched. CDR1 and CDR2 (germline): SGHAT, FQDESV (reference sequence). This CDR3 spans 17 amino acids. CDR3 residues: CASSPWTSGTSTDTQYF. The CDR3 DNA reads TGTGCCAGCAGCCCATGGACTAGCGGGACTAGCACAGATACGCAGTATTTT.

The V call is TRBV3-1, the J call TRBJ1-1; no firm D call. Germline CDR1 and CDR2: LGHDT and YNNKEL (reference sequence). The CDR3 has 14 amino acids. V dropped 0 bases and J dropped 3 bases, with 8 bases sitting between them. The CDR3 sequence: CASSQDVGDTEAFF. CDR3 nucleotides: TGTGCCAGCAGCCAAGATGTGGGTGACACTGAAGCTTTCTTT.

With respect to this clonotype: Germline and junction disagree at one end, which may indicate a read error. This chain links TRBV4-3 with TRBJ1-2, with 7 bases matching TRBD1. The CDR3 runs to 13 residues. Germline V gene lookup returns CDR1 LGHNA and CDR2 YSLEER. DNA of the CDR3: TGCGCCAGCAGCCAAGAAGAGTTAGGGGGCCTCGCCTTC. This gives the protein CASSQEELGGLAF.

Many counts were recorded for this clonotype. This sequence joins TRBV15 and TRBJ2-1; D gene ambiguous. The CDR3 is 12 residues long. V was clipped by 0 bases and J by 7 bases, with 4 bases between them. The germline V gene encodes CDR1 LNHNV and CDR2 YYDKDF (reference sequence). The CDR3 coding sequence is TGTGCCACCAGCAGAGATCGGAATGAGCAGTTCTTC. This codes for CATSRDRNEQFF.

This clonotype occurred many times. The V call is TRBV24-1, the J call TRBJ2-7, with TRBD1 matching over 7 bases. V trimming: 4 bases; J trimming: 0 bases; junction bases outside the gene matches: 11. The CDR3 has 17 amino acids. The germline gives CDR1 KGHDR, CDR2 SFDVKD. CDR3 region: CATSDPWDSRSSYEQYF. CDR3 coding DNA: TGTGCCACCAGTGACCCATGGGACAGTAGATCCTCCTACGAGCAGTACTTC.

This clonotype came up a few times. The chain links TRBV7-9 to TRBJ1-4; D perhaps matches TRBD1 (5 bases). The CDR3 is 16 residues long. Germline V lookup: CDR1 SEHNR, CDR2 FQNEAQ (reference sequence). V was cut by 1 base and J by 2 bases, with 11 bases left in between. In DNA form, the CDR3 reads TGTGCCAGCAGCTTAGGGACAACAGGCACTAATGAAAAACTGTTTTTT. Amino acid sequence: CASSLGTTGTNEKLFF.

This clonotype appeared many times. V usage is TRBV9 and J usage is TRBJ2-5; D is uncertain. Trimming stripped 1 base from V and 5 bases from J, with 9 bases between. CDR1 and CDR2 (germline): SGDLS, YYNGEE. This CDR3 is built from 13 residues. CDR3 DNA: TGTGCCAGCAGCGTAAGTCCGACCGAGACCCAGTACTTC. It translates to CASSVSPTETQYF.

This clonotype has only a few counts. This chain connects TRBV11-3 to TRBJ2-5, with a tentative D call TRBD1 (5 bases). V lost 4 bases, J lost 5 bases, and 14 bases lay in between. This CDR3 has 14 amino acids. Germline values: CDR1 SGHNT, CDR2 YENEEA. CDR3 DNA sequence: TGTGCCAGCAGCTCAGCTAGGGGCGCGGAGACCCAGTACTTC. Its protein product is CASSSARGAETQYF.

A note on this clonotype: A much larger clone sits a single nucleotide away, making a read error possible. The rearrangement joins TRBV7-9 to TRBJ2-7; the D gene could be TRBD1 or TRBD2 (5 bases each). The germline gives CDR1 SEHNR, CDR2 FQNEAQ (reference sequence). The CDR3 sequence is 14 residues long. V gave up 1 base and J gave up 5 bases, with 12 bases separating them. This CDR3 reads CASSLGSGTNEQYF. As DNA, the CDR3 is TGTGCCAGCAGCTTAGGGAGTGGGACGAACGAGCAGTACTTC.

V usage is TRBV3-1 and J usage is TRBJ1-2, with D unresolved. The CDR3 is 13 residues long. CDR1 is LGHDT, CDR2 YNNKEL, per germline (reference sequence). Trimming left V 1 base short and J 7 bases short, with 10 bases between. This chain's CDR3 is CASSQGRVAGYTF. CDR3 DNA: TGTGCCAGCAGCCAAGGACGGGTTGCTGGCTACACCTTC.